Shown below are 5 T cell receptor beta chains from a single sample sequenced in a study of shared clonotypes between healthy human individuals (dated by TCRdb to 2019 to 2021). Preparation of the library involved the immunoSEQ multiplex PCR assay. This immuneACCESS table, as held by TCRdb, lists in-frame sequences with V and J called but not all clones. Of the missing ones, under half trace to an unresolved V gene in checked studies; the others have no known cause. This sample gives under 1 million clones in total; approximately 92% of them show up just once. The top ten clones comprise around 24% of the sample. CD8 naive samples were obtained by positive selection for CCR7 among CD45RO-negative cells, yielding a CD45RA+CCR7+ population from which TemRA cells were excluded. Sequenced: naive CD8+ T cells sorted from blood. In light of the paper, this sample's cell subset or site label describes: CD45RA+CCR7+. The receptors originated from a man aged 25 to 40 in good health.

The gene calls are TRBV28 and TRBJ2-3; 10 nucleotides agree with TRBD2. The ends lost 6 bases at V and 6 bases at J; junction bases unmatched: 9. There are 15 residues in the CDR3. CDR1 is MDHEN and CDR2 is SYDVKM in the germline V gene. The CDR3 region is CASRPAGGPRDTQYF. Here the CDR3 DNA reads TGTGCCAGCAGGCCAGCGGGAGGGCCGAGGGATACGCAGTATTTT.

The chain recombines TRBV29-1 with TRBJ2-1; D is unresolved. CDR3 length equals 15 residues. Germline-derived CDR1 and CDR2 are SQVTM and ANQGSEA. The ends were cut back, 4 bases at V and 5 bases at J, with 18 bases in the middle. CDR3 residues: CSVARDSPGHNEQFF. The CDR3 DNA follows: TGCAGCGTTGCCAGAGACTCTCCCGGACACAATGAGCAGTTCTTC.

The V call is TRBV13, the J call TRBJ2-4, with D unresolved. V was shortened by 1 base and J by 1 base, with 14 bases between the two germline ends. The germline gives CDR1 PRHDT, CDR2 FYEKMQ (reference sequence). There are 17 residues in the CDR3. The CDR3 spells CASSLEWGGRAKNIQYF. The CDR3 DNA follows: TGTGCCAGCAGCTTAGAGTGGGGTGGACGGGCCAAAAACATTCAGTACTTC.

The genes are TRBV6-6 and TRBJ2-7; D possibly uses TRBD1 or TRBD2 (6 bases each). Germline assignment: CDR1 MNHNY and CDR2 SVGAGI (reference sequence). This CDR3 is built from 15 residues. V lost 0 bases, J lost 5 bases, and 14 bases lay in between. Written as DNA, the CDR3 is TGTGCCAGCAGTTACTCATCCGGGGGCTCGGACGAGCAGTACTTC. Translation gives CASSYSSGGSDEQYF.

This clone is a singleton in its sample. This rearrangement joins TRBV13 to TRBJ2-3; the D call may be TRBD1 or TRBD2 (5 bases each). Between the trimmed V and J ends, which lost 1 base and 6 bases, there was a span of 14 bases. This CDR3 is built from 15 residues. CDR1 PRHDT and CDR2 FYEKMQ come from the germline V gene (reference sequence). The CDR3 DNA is TGTGCCAGCAGCTTAGCTGGGGGACCCAGGGATACGCAGTATTTT. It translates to CASSLAGGPRDTQYF.